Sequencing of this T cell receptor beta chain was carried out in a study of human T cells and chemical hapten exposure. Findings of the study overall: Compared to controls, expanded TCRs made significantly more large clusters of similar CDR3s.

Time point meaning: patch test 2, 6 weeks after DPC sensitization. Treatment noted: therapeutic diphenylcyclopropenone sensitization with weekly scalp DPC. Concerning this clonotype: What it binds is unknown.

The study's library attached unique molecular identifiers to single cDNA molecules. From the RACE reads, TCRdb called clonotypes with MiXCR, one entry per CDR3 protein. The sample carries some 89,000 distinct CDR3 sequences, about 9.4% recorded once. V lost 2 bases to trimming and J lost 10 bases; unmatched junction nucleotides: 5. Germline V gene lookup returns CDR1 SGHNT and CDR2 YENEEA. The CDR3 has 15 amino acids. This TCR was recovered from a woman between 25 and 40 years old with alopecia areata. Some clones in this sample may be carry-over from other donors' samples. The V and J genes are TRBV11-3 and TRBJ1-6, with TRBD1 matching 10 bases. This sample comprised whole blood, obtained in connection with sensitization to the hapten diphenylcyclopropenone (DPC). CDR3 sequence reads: CASSLTGTGDSPLHF. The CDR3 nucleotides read TGTGCCAGCAGCTTAACCGGGACAGGGGACTCACCCCTCCACTTT. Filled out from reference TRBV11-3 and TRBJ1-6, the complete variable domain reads EAGVVQSPRYKIIEKKQPVAFWCNPISGHNTLYWYLQNLGQGPELLIRYENEEAVDDSQLPKDRFSAERLKGVDSTLKIQPAELGDSAVYLCASSLTGTGDSPLHFGNGTRLTVT.